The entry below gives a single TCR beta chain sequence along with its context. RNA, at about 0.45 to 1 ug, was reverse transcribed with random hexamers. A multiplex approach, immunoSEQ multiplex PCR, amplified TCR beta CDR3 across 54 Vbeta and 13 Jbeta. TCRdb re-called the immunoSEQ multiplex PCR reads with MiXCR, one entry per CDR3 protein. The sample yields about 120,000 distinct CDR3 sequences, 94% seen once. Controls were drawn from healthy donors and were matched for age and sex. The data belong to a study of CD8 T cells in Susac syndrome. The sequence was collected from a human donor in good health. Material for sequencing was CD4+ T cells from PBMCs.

The CDR3 nucleotides read TGCAGCGTTGACGTGACTGGGACAGGGGGCGGGGAGCAGTACTTC. Amino acids: CSVDVTGTGGGEQYF. The chain has TRBV29-1 and TRBJ2-7; 12 positions match TRBD1. CDR1 and CDR2 from the germline V gene are SQVTM and ANQGSEA. The CDR3 runs to 15 residues. V trimming: 3 bases; J trimming: 7 bases; junction bases outside the gene matches: 10.